One and the same sample provided the 23 T cell receptor beta chains below, sequenced in a study of blood T cells in healthy people across ages. PCR was performed a second time for about 7 to 11 cycles using a sample-barcoded 5' primer and a J-beta primer mix. TCRdb re-derived calls from the 5' RACE reads in MiXCR, one entry per CDR3 protein. The sample includes hundreds of thousands of distinct CDR3 sequences, under 25% of them seen just once. The sequenced material came from blood. These receptors all come from a man in his 70s in good health.

This clonotype was counted at least ten times. This rearrangement joins TRBV7-3 to TRBJ2-5; D possibly uses TRBD1 or TRBD2 (5 bases each). CDR1 and CDR2 (germline): SGHTA, FQGTGA. The V end was cut by 5 bases, the J end by 6 bases, with 13 bases between. CDR3 length: 13 residues. The CDR3 DNA reads as TGTGCCAGCAGCACGTCCCGGGACCAGACCCAGTACTTC. It codes for CASSTSRDQTQYF.

This chain connects TRBV28 to TRBJ2-7; maybe TRBD2 (5 bases). The CDR3 sequence is 14 residues long. Trimming pared 6 bases from V and 7 bases from J, leaving 19 bases between. Germline CDR1 is MDHEN and CDR2 is SYDVKM. CDR3 coding DNA: TGTGCCAGCAGGGGGTTAGGAGCTACTAGTGAGCAGTACTTC. Encoded protein: CASRGLGATSEQYF.

This clonotype was observed a few times. The V and J genes are TRBV9 and TRBJ2-3; 14 nucleotides agree with TRBD2. V shed 4 bases and J 2 bases; nucleotides not matched to a gene: 9. The CDR3 runs to 18 residues. From germline, CDR1 is SGDLS and CDR2 YYNGEE. The CDR3 DNA reads TGTGCCAGCAGCCCCCGACTAGCGGGAGGGGGGACCACAGATACGCAGTATTTT. It codes for CASSPRLAGGGTTDTQYF.

This clonotype was seen a few times. The chain recombines TRBV7-2 with TRBJ1-4, with 7 nucleotides matching TRBD1. Germline V lookup: CDR1 SGHTA, CDR2 FQGNSA. CDR3 length: 14 amino acids. The J segment lost 3 bases and the V segment lost 4 bases, leaving 2 bases of the junction unmatched. The CDR3 DNA reads as TGTGCCAGCAGCTCCGGGACAGCTAATGAAAAACTGTTTTTT. This translates into CASSSGTANEKLFF.

This clonotype occurred a few times. In nucleotides, the CDR3 is TGCAGTGCTAGAGTCTCTCAAGAGACCCAGTACTTC. Its protein is CSARVSQETQYF. The rearrangement links TRBV20-1 to TRBJ2-5; D not certain. V gave up 1 base and J gave up 2 bases, with 5 bases separating them. Germline V gene data show CDR1 as DFQATT and CDR2 as SNEGSKA (reference sequence). CDR3 length: 12 residues.

This clonotype was detected many times. The J gene is TRBJ2-5, the V gene TRBV20-1, with no clear D. This CDR3 has 12 residues. V lost 0 bases, J lost 5 bases, and 7 bases lay in between. Germline CDR1 DFQATT, CDR2 SNEGSKA (reference sequence). The CDR3 loop is CSARDPGETQYF. CDR3 nucleotide sequence: TGCAGTGCTAGAGATCCAGGCGAGACCCAGTACTTC.

This clonotype has ten or more counts. The chain employs TRBV18 and TRBJ2-7; D is possibly TRBD1 (5 bases). The CDR3 is made up of 14 amino acids. Germline loops: CDR1 KGHSH, CDR2 LQKENI. Trimming left V 1 base short and J 5 bases short, with 12 bases between. The CDR3 is CASSPQQGIDEQYF. The CDR3 bases are TGTGCCAGCTCACCACAGCAGGGTATCGACGAGCAGTACTTC.

This clonotype was found a few times. Written as DNA, the CDR3 is TGTGCCAGCAGTCCCATCTCTCTAGCGAGCAAAAACATTCAGTACTTC. It specifies CASSPISLASKNIQYF. J is TRBJ2-4 and V is TRBV12-3 or TRBV12-4; weak D call: TRBD2 (6 bases). The V gene lost 5 bases and the J gene lost 3 bases, with 17 bases spanning the gap. CDR3 length equals 16 residues.

V gene TRBV9 combines with J gene TRBJ2-3, with D perhaps matching TRBD2 (6 bases). Deletions cut 0 bases from V and 2 bases from J, with 10 bases between. Per the germline V gene, CDR1 is SGDLS and CDR2 is YYNGEE. CDR3 size: 15 residues. DNA for the CDR3: TGTGCCAGCAGCGTAGATCCGGGGGACACAGATACGCAGTATTTT. This encodes CASSVDPGDTDTQYF. Combining the CDR3 with reference TRBV9 and TRBJ2-3 gives the whole variable domain DSGVTQTPKHLITATGQRVTLRCSPRSGDLSVYWYQQSLDQGLQFLIQYYNGEERAKGNILERFSAQQFPDLHSELNLSSLELGDSALYFCASSVDPGDTDTQYFGPGTRLTVL.

V gene TRBV4-1 combines with J gene TRBJ1-5; no definite D call. V lost 4 bases and J 0 bases, leaving 10 bases between the germline ends. The CDR3 spans 15 residues. CDR1 and CDR2 from the germline V gene are MGHRA and YSYEKL. CDR3 sequence reads: CASSPQSYSNQPQHF. CDR3 DNA: TGCGCCAGCAGCCCACAAAGTTATAGCAATCAGCCCCAGCATTTT.

The chain combines TRBV20-1 with TRBJ2-5; TRBD2 might be the D (6 bases). Near its end, the DNA agrees better with TRBJ2-1, so the J call may be wrong. The CDR3 runs 12 residues. Germline CDR1 and CDR2: DFQATT and SNEGSKA (reference sequence). CDR3 coding DNA: TGCAGTGCTAGAGAACGGGGGTATAAGCAGTTCTTC. Its protein is CSARERGYKQFF.

This chain joins TRBV5-1 and TRBJ2-3, with 10 positions matching TRBD2. Germline V gives CDR1 SGHRS, CDR2 YFSETQ. The junction had 5 bases not matched to a gene; V was cut back by 0 bases and J by 4 bases. This CDR3 contains 16 residues. The CDR3 DNA sequence: TGCGCCAGCAGCTTGGCCGGGACTAGCGACCCAGATACGCAGTATTTT. Encoded protein: CASSLAGTSDPDTQYF.

This clonotype was seen only a few times. This chain connects TRBV27 to TRBJ2-7; 8 bases map to TRBD1. The CDR3 is made up of 16 amino acids. After removal of 4 bases from V and 6 bases from J, the junction contained 14 bases not matched to a gene. Germline CDR1 is MNHEY and CDR2 is SMNVEV (reference sequence). Written as DNA, the CDR3 is TGTGCCAGCAGTTCCGGACAGGGTCGCTTACCCCTCGAGCAGTACTTC. This codes for CASSSGQGRLPLEQYF.

On this clonotype: The junction differs from germline at one of its ends, possibly a read error. The J gene is TRBJ2-5, the V gene TRBV3-1; D not resolved. The CDR3 is 12 residues long. The germline gives CDR1 LGHDT, CDR2 YNNKEL (reference sequence). CDR3 bases: TGTGCCAGCAGCCAAATACAAGAGCCCCAGTACTTC. It is translated as CASSQIQEPQYF.

This chain links TRBV7-2 with TRBJ1-2; D is ambiguous. The germline V gene has CDR1 SGHTA and CDR2 FQGNSA. This CDR3 has 15 amino acids. Trimming pared 1 base from V and 2 bases from J, leaving 11 bases between. CDR3 region: CASSLDRTGNYGYTF. The CDR3 nucleotides are TGTGCCAGCAGCTTAGACCGGACGGGAAACTATGGCTACACCTTC.

In regard to this clonotype: The junction departs from germline at one end; a sequencing error may be responsible. The chain uses TRBV7-9 and TRBJ1-6, with D perhaps matching TRBD1 (5 bases). Germline V gene lookup returns CDR1 SEHNR and CDR2 FQNEAQ (reference sequence). The CDR3 has 15 amino acids. CDR3 in DNA: TGTTCCAGCAGTTACTCTAGAGGCGGGGGATCACCCCTCCACTTT. As protein: CSSSYSRGGGSPLHF.

The J gene is TRBJ2-1, the V gene TRBV20-1; 15 bases align to TRBD2. Germline V gene sequence: CDR1 DFQATT, CDR2 SNEGSKA (reference sequence). V was clipped by 5 bases and J by 14 bases; unmatched bases: 19. CDR3 length: 17 amino acids. CDR3 coding DNA: TGCAGTGCTTCCCAGGACAGAGAGGGACTAGCGGGAGGACGGGAGTTCTTC. Residues: CSASQDREGLAGGREFF.

This clonotype appeared a few times. The J gene is TRBJ1-5, the V gene TRBV6-5; weak D call: TRBD1 (6 bases). Germline loops: CDR1 MNHEY, CDR2 SVGAGI. The CDR3 covers 11 residues. Deletions cut 6 bases from V and 12 bases from J, with 12 bases between. CDR3 in DNA: TGTGCCAGCAGGGCAAAGGGGGTCCAGCATTTT. Protein: CASRAKGVQHF.

The rearrangement joins TRBV28 to TRBJ2-5; 9 nucleotides agree with TRBD2. The germline V gene encodes CDR1 MDHEN and CDR2 SYDVKM. CDR3 size: 14 residues. V gave up 6 bases and J gave up 4 bases; unmatched junction bases: 6. CDR3 in amino acids: CASRVAGARETQYF. As DNA, the CDR3 is TGTGCCAGCAGGGTAGCGGGAGCACGAGAGACCCAGTACTTC. Drawing the rest from reference TRBV28 and TRBJ2-5, the complete variable domain is DVKVTQSSRYLVKRTGEKVFLECVQDMDHENMFWYRQDPGLGLRLIYFSYDVKMKEKGDIPEGYSVSREKKERFSLILESASTNQTSMYLCASRVAGARETQYFGPGTRLLVL.

The chain joins TRBV30 to TRBJ1-1; D ambiguous. CDR1 and CDR2 from the germline V gene are GTSNPN and SVGIG (reference sequence). The CDR3 extends over 11 amino acids. Trimming took off 5 bases at V and 0 bases at J, with 4 bases between the two ends. The CDR3 DNA sequence: TGTGCCTGGCTTTTGAACACTGAAGCTTTCTTT. This codes for CAWLLNTEAFF. Together with reference TRBV30 and TRBJ1-1, the CDR3 gives the full variable domain: SQTIHQWPATLVQPVGSPLSLECTVEGTSNPNLYWYRQAAGRGLQLLFYSVGIGQISSEVPQNLSASRPQDRQFILSSKKLLLSDSGFYLCAWLLNTEAFFGQGTRLTVV.

The rearrangement joins TRBV11-2 to TRBJ2-5; D gene unclear. This CDR3 region has 13 residues. Germline values: CDR1 SGHAT, CDR2 FQNNGV. The V gene lost 5 bases and the J gene lost 2 bases, with 9 bases spanning the gap. CDR3 loop: CASSRYDQETQYF. The CDR3, as DNA: TGTGCCAGCAGCCGATATGATCAAGAGACCCAGTACTTC. The whole variable domain, filled in from reference TRBV11-2 and TRBJ2-5, reads EAGVAQSPRYKIIEKRQSVAFWCNPISGHATLYWYQQILGQGPKLLIQFQNNGVVDDSQLPKDRFSAERLKGVDSTLKIQPAKLEDSAVYLCASSRYDQETQYFGPGTRLLVL.

This clonotype was seen a few times. The chain has TRBV24-1 and TRBJ2-1; TRBD2 agrees at 7 bases. CDR1 KGHDR and CDR2 SFDVKD come from the germline V gene. The CDR3 contains 13 residues. After removal of 9 bases from V and 4 bases from J, the junction contained 5 bases not matched to a gene. The CDR3: CATGAGEYNEQFF. The CDR3 nucleotides are TGTGCCACCGGGGCGGGAGAGTACAATGAGCAGTTCTTC.

The rearrangement links TRBV18 to TRBJ2-1; a possible D gene is TRBD2 (6 bases). The CDR3 is made up of 16 amino acids. Trimming pared 4 bases from V and 0 bases from J, leaving 13 bases between. Germline CDR1 is KGHSH and CDR2 is LQKENI. The CDR3 loop is CASSLASDPSYNEQFF. The CDR3 DNA sequence: TGTGCCAGCTCACTGGCTAGCGACCCCTCCTACAATGAGCAGTTCTTC.